Shown below are 4 T cell receptor beta chains from a single sample sequenced in a study of blood T cells in healthy people across ages. A second about 7 to 12 cycle PCR used barcoded and J-beta primers. TCRdb passed the 5' RACE reads through MiXCR, listing each CDR3 protein once. The sample shows 1.5 million to 2 million distinct CDR3 sequences, approximately 50% of them seen only once. The sequencing sample was made of blood. Receptor source: a woman in her thirties or forties in good health.

This clonotype has more than one count but fewer than ten. The chain links TRBV18 to TRBJ1-1, with 9 bases aligning to TRBD1. Germline CDR1 KGHSH, CDR2 LQKENI. The CDR3 is 14 amino acids. The trim removed 6 bases at V and 2 bases at J, leaving 4 bases unmatched. The CDR3 spells CASSGGQGNTEAFF. CDR3 DNA sequence: TGTGCCAGCTCTGGGGGACAGGGCAACACTGAAGCTTTCTTT.

This clonotype was counted many times. The rearrangement joins TRBV29-1 to TRBJ1-2, with TRBD1 identical over 7 bases. Per the germline V gene, CDR1 is SQVTM and CDR2 is ANQGSEA. V gave up 8 bases and J gave up 5 bases; unmatched junction bases: 8. The CDR3 runs to 12 residues. CDR3 in DNA: TGCAGCATTTGGGGGGGACAGTATGGCTACACCTTC. Its translation is CSIWGGQYGYTF.

This chain joins TRBV27 and TRBJ2-1; weak D call: TRBD2 (5 bases). CDR1 and CDR2 from the germline V gene are MNHEY and SMNVEV (reference sequence). The CDR3 sequence is 20 residues long. V was shortened by 7 bases and J by 0 bases, with 28 bases between the two germline ends. The chain's CDR3 is CASKSASLSNFINSYNEQFF. CDR3 in DNA: TGTGCCAGCAAGTCAGCTAGCCTCAGTAACTTTATAAACTCCTACAATGAGCAGTTCTTC.

This clonotype turned up a few times. The CDR3 protein is CASSQVSTSGGGRTDTQYF. The DNA of the CDR3 is TGTGCCAGCAGCCAAGTTAGTACTAGCGGGGGTGGTAGGACAGATACGCAGTATTTT. This chain joins TRBV4-2 and TRBJ2-3; 11 bases line up with TRBD2. The CDR3 is made up of 19 amino acids. Germline V gives CDR1 LGHNA, CDR2 YNFKEQ. V dropped 1 base and J dropped 3; count of bases not matched to a gene: 12.